Shown below are 5 T cell receptor beta chains from a single sample sequenced in a study of shared clonotypes between healthy human individuals. Repertoires were generated with immunoSEQ multiplex PCR, while TCRdb's copy carries only in-frame clones and drops some. The table has roughly 1 million clones, about 70% seen once. Sequenced input: memory CD4+ T cells sorted from blood. Documented subset: CD45RA-negative fraction. The receptors originated from a man aged 18 to 29 in good health.

The V gene is TRBV9, the J gene TRBJ1-2, with D possibly TRBD1 on 5 matching bases. CDR3 size: 15 residues. The V end lost 4 bases, the J end lost 1 base, and 14 bases lay between the germline ends. Germline CDR1 is SGDLS and CDR2 is YYNGEE. CDR3 in DNA: TGTGCCAGCAGCCCGTCCGGGGCGCTTAACTATGGCTACACCTTC. Its protein product is CASSPSGALNYGYTF.

With regard to this clone: At one of its ends the junction is not consistent with the germline gene, which may arise from a read error. V usage is TRBV10-3 and J usage is TRBJ2-3; no definite D call. This CDR3 is built from 14 residues. Germline assignment: CDR1 ENHRY and CDR2 SYGVKD. The CDR3 nucleotides are TGTGCCATCAGTTCCTCAGGAAGCACAGATGCGCAGTATTTT. Protein sequence: CAISSSGSTDAQYF.

This rearrangement joins TRBV5-1 to TRBJ1-3; no clear D. The CDR3 consists of 14 residues. Germline lookup yields CDR1 SGHRS and CDR2 YFSETQ. V was pared by 2 bases and J by 2 bases, with 8 bases between. CDR3 protein: CASSLMGTGNTIYF. CDR3 DNA sequence: TGCGCCAGCAGCTTAATGGGGACTGGAAACACCATATATTTT. The variable domain in full, with the rest retrieved from reference TRBV5-1 and TRBJ1-3, is KAGVTQTPRYLIKTRGQQVTLSCSPISGHRSVSWYQQTPGQGLQFLFEYFSETQRNKGNFPGRFSGRQFSNSRSEMNVSTLELGDSALYLCASSLMGTGNTIYFGEGSWLTVV.

This clone has just one count. This chain connects TRBV27 to TRBJ1-5, with TRBD1 as a possible D gene (5 bases). The V gene's germline CDR1 is MNHEY and CDR2 SMNVEV (reference sequence). The length of the CDR3 is 15 residues. V lost 3 bases and J 4 bases, leaving 13 bases between the germline ends. Here the CDR3 reads CASSFGGNNNQPQHF. The DNA for the CDR3 is TGTGCCAGCAGTTTTGGGGGGAACAATAATCAGCCCCAGCATTTT.

The gene calls are TRBV25-1 and TRBJ2-2; TRBD1 matches at 7 bases. Germline V gene lookup returns CDR1 MGHDK and CDR2 SYGVNS. Germline trimming cut 3 bases from V and 6 bases from J; bases unmatched to any gene: 7. The CDR3 loop spans 15 amino acids. CDR3 sequence (DNA): TGTGCCAGCAGTGACAGACAGGGTTGGGCCGGGGAGCTGTTTTTT. Its protein product is CASSDRQGWAGELFF.